This T cell receptor (beta chain) was identified in a study of identifying expanded T cells in peripheral blood. Study-wide findings and caveats: Technical replicates showed about 1.2 changed clones; roughly two weeks roughly 15; four weeks 19. Clone count variance between two-week samples rose with total template count.

This table comes from immunoSEQ multiplex PCR, and its TCRdb copy is limited to in-frame clones, with some not included. The top ten hold 2.8% of the sample, which has under 90,000 clones, around 91% seen once. During the collection period, no donor immune events like infections were recorded. CDR3 size: 14 residues. Per germline, CDR1 SNHLY and CDR2 FYNNEI. V was shortened by 4 bases and J by 0 bases, with 9 bases between the two germline ends. A word on this clone: No antigen is known for it.

This clonotype originated in a person between 18 and 75 years old in good health. Sequenced sample: blood. The V call is TRBV2, the J call TRBJ1-1; tentative D call: TRBD1 (5 bases). The chain's CDR3 is CASSAGTVNTEAFF. The DNA for the CDR3 is TGTGCCAGCAGTGCCGGGACTGTGAACACTGAAGCTTTCTTT. Full variable domain (remainder filled in from reference TRBV2 and TRBJ1-1): EPEVTQTPSHQVTQMGQEVILRCVPISNHLYFYWYRQILGQKVEFLVSFYNNEISEKSEIFDDQFSVERPDGSNFTLKIRSTKLEDSAMYFCASSAGTVNTEAFFGQGTRLTVV.